The 22 T cell receptor beta chains below were found in one sample sequenced in a study of T-cell reconstitution after alpha-beta-depleted transplantation in children. Unique molecular identifiers tagged the TCRbeta library. Using its own MiXCR run on the PCR reads, TCRdb lists one record per CDR3 protein. This table holds 250,000 to 400,000 distinct CDR3 sequences, roughly 21% found once. The material was PBMCs, mostly from graft donor cells, obtained 180 days after TCRalphabeta/CD19-depleted stem cell transplant. Receptor source: a male patient aged 5 to 17 who had a stem cell transplant for acute lymphoblastic leukemia, so the T cells may come from the graft donor.

The chain's CDR3 is CAISDAPGRYEQYF. CDR3 bases: TGTGCCATCAGTGATGCTCCGGGGCGGTACGAGCAGTACTTC. V and J are TRBV10-3 and TRBJ2-7; D may match TRBD1 or TRBD2 (5 bases each). The CDR3 runs to 14 residues. Trimming cost V 3 bases and J 4 bases, with 13 bases left between them. Germline V lookup: CDR1 ENHRY, CDR2 SYGVKD.

For this clonotype: The junction and the germline gene differ at one end; a read error may be behind it. The chain has TRBV5-1 and TRBJ2-7; D possibly matches TRBD1 or TRBD2 (5 bases each). This CDR3 contains 13 residues. Per the germline V gene, CDR1 is SGHRS and CDR2 is YFSETQ. The CDR3 reads CASSRQPDYVQYF. The CDR3 coding sequence is TGCGCCAGCAGCCGACAGCCAGACTACGTGCAGTACTTC.

This clonotype occurred a few times. The genes are TRBV7-3 and TRBJ2-1; 11 bases match TRBD2. V lost 4 bases, J lost 5 bases, and 4 bases stayed unmatched. CDR1 and CDR2 (germline): SGHTA, FQGTGA. The CDR3 runs to 15 residues. The CDR3 nucleotides read TGTGCCAGCAGCTCACCGACTAGCGGGGACAATGAGCAGTTCTTC. This sequence encodes CASSSPTSGDNEQFF.

This clonotype occurred many times. CDR3 protein: CASTGKSTDTQYF. DNA of the CDR3: TGTGCCAGCACTGGGAAGTCAACAGATACGCAGTATTTT. The V gene is TRBV12-3 or TRBV12-4, the J gene TRBJ2-3; D not resolved. V was cut by 7 bases and J by 3 bases, with 11 bases left in between. CDR3 length equals 13 residues.

This clonotype was observed a single time. The chain recombines TRBV28 with TRBJ1-3; tentatively, D is TRBD1 (5 bases). The ends were cut back, 6 bases at V and 2 bases at J, with 14 bases in the middle. The CDR3 is made up of 15 amino acids. CDR1 is MDHEN, CDR2 SYDVKM, per germline. The CDR3, as DNA: TGTGCCAGCAGCCCCGTTTGGGGCCCTGGAAACACCATATATTTT. It translates to CASSPVWGPGNTIYF. The variable domain in full, with the rest retrieved from reference TRBV28 and TRBJ1-3, is DVKVTQSSRYLVKRTGEKVFLECVQDMDHENMFWYRQDPGLGLRLIYFSYDVKMKEKGDIPEGYSVSREKKERFSLILESASTNQTSMYLCASSPVWGPGNTIYFGEGSWLTVV.

V usage is TRBV7-9 and J usage is TRBJ1-2, with a possible D match to TRBD1 (6 bases). CDR1 and CDR2 from the germline V gene are SEHNR and FQNEAQ (reference sequence). The ends were cut back, 2 bases at V and 3 bases at J, with 19 bases in the middle. The CDR3 spans 17 residues. This CDR3 reads CASSLPGSAGAYYGYTF. CDR3 nucleotides: TGTGCCAGCAGCTTACCCGGATCAGCAGGGGCCTACTATGGCTACACCTTC.

This clonotype appeared a few times. V is TRBV5-1 and J is TRBJ1-4; TRBD1 is a possible D gene (5 bases). Germline CDR1 SGHRS, CDR2 YFSETQ. The CDR3 spans 17 residues. V was cut by 3 bases and J by 1 base, with 16 bases left in between. The CDR3 coding sequence is TGCGCCAGCAGCTCCTTGGCCAGGAGGGGAACTAATGAAAAACTGTTTTTT. Translating gives CASSSLARRGTNEKLFF.

The V call is TRBV5-1, the J call TRBJ2-5; 10 bases map to TRBD2. Germline V lookup: CDR1 SGHRS, CDR2 YFSETQ. This CDR3 region has 16 residues. J gave up 1 base and V 5 bases, and 8 bases lay outside the gene matches. This CDR3 reads CASRPGSSGGQETQYF. CDR3 nucleotide sequence: TGCGCCAGCAGACCCGGCTCTAGCGGGGGCCAAGAGACCCAGTACTTC.

The chain joins TRBV7-9 to TRBJ2-7; 8 bases map to TRBD1. V lost 1 base and J lost 4; bases outside the gene matches: 12. The germline gives CDR1 SEHNR, CDR2 FQNEAQ (reference sequence). This CDR3 is built from 17 residues. The CDR3 DNA is TGTGCCAGCAGCTTAGGCGGGCAGGGGGCAAGGGATTACGAGCAGTACTTC. Its translation: CASSLGGQGARDYEQYF.

This clonotype was observed a few times. V usage is TRBV7-9 and J usage is TRBJ1-1; D is perhaps TRBD1 (5 bases). Germline V gene lookup returns CDR1 SEHNR and CDR2 FQNEAQ (reference sequence). The CDR3 length is 15 residues. V lost 0 bases and J 3 bases, leaving 11 bases between the germline ends. The DNA of the CDR3 is TGTGCCAGCAGCTTAGCCCCAGGGCGGGACACTGAAGCTTTCTTT. This gives the protein CASSLAPGRDTEAFF.

The chain carries TRBV15 and TRBJ2-1; unclear D gene. CDR1 LNHNV and CDR2 YYDKDF come from the germline V gene (reference sequence). The CDR3 spans 16 residues. Trimming shortened V by 5 bases and J by 0 bases, and 14 bases separated the two germline ends. The CDR3 region has the DNA TGTGCCACCAGCGGGCGTTTTTTTCTCTCCTACAATGAGCAGTTCTTC. This codes for CATSGRFFLSYNEQFF.

The chain carries TRBV3-1 and TRBJ2-7; D gene uncertain. V dropped 8 bases and J dropped 2 bases, with 13 bases sitting between them. CDR3 size: 13 residues. CDR1 is LGHDT and CDR2 is YNNKEL in the germline V gene (reference sequence). In DNA form, the CDR3 reads TGTGCCAGCGCCCTTGACTTTACCTACGAGCAGTACTTC. This translates into CASALDFTYEQYF.

This chain uses TRBV7-3 with TRBJ1-2; TRBD1 is a possible D gene (6 bases). Trimming removed 5 bases from V and 6 bases from J, with 10 bases in between. From germline, CDR1 is SGHTA and CDR2 FQGTGA. This CDR3 is built from 12 residues. In DNA, the CDR3 is TGTGCCAGCAGCCGACCAGGGGATGGCTACACCTTC. Encoded protein: CASSRPGDGYTF.

This clonotype was seen a few times. The chain couples TRBV5-6 to TRBJ2-6, with 7 positions matching TRBD1. The CDR3 has 14 amino acids. From germline, CDR1 is SGHDT and CDR2 YYEEEE. After removal of 8 bases from V and 4 bases from J, the junction contained 6 bases not matched to a gene. CDR3 nucleotides: TGTGCCAGTTACAGGGGTGGCGGGGCCAACGTCCTGACTTTC. It codes for CASYRGGGANVLTF.

The rearrangement links TRBV5-1 to TRBJ1-4; D is uncertain. The CDR3 spans 14 residues. The V end lost 0 bases, the J end lost 8 bases, and 11 bases lay between the germline ends. CDR1 and CDR2 (germline): SGHRS, YFSETQ. CDR3 residues: CASSLAAGREKLFF. As DNA, the CDR3 is TGCGCCAGCAGCTTGGCGGCAGGACGAGAAAAACTGTTTTTT.

This clonotype appeared a few times. The chain joins TRBV7-9 to TRBJ2-1; the D gene is possibly TRBD2 (6 bases). Germline V gives CDR1 SEHNR, CDR2 FQNEAQ (reference sequence). V was clipped by 0 bases and J by 3 bases, with 12 bases between them. The CDR3 is made up of 16 amino acids. The CDR3 reads CASSLATRHNYNEQFF. For the CDR3, the DNA is TGTGCCAGCAGCTTAGCGACTAGACATAACTACAATGAGCAGTTCTTC.

The chain links TRBV4-1 to TRBJ1-4; 10 bases match TRBD1. The germline CDR1 and CDR2 sequences are MGHRA and YSYEKL. The ends lost 7 bases at V and 7 bases at J; junction bases unmatched: 6. The CDR3 is 14 residues long. This chain's CDR3 is CASTLGTGAEKLFF. The CDR3 coding sequence is TGCGCCAGCACCCTAGGGACAGGGGCTGAAAAACTGTTTTTT.

This clonotype appeared many times. This rearrangement joins TRBV6-2 or TRBV6-3 to TRBJ1-5; tentatively, D is TRBD1 (6 bases). The CDR3 spans 13 residues. Trimming took off 10 bases at V and 2 bases at J, with 12 bases between the two ends. The germline V gene has CDR1 MNHEY and CDR2 SVGEGT. The CDR3 coding sequence is TGTGCCACCCGGACAGTGGGCAATCAGCCCCAGCATTTT. Translation gives CATRTVGNQPQHF.

This clonotype has more than one count but fewer than ten. The chain links TRBV10-3 to TRBJ2-1, with TRBD1 identical over 8 bases. Germline V gene data show CDR1 as ENHRY and CDR2 as SYGVKD. Trimming took 6 bases from V and 6 from J; bases not matched to a gene: 10. The CDR3 extends over 15 amino acids. CDR3 amino acids: CAISKPSGTGNEQFF. DNA of the CDR3: TGTGCCATCAGCAAACCGTCCGGGACAGGCAATGAGCAGTTCTTC.

For this clonotype: A much larger clone is a single base away; this may be a read error. The genes are TRBV7-8 and TRBJ2-1; TRBD2 matches at 8 bases. The germline V gene encodes CDR1 SGHVS and CDR2 FQNEAQ. This CDR3 is 15 amino acids long. The CDR3 spells CASSLGTSRHNEQLF. The CDR3 DNA sequence: TGTGCCAGCAGCTTAGGGACTAGCCGACACAATGAGCAGTTGTTC.

Only one count was recorded for this clonotype. The V gene is TRBV14, the J gene TRBJ2-2, with D hard to call. V was clipped by 3 bases and J by 6 bases, with 11 bases between them. From germline, CDR1 is SGHDN and CDR2 FVKESK. This CDR3 spans 14 amino acids. The CDR3 DNA reads TGTGCCAGCAGCCATCCCCTTAGGCCCGGGGAGCTGTTTTTT. It codes for CASSHPLRPGELFF.

Comment on this clonotype: The conserved phenylalanine or tryptophan is not found at the CDR3 terminus, so this likely reflects a read error. No DNA is shown, since the ends of the CDR3 on it are uncertain; the CDR3 is the one TCRdb lists. The J gene is TRBJ2-4, the V gene TRBV12-2. TRBV12-2 is tagged as a pseudogene. From its first to its last residue, the CDR3 has 8 amino acids. CDR3 in amino acids: CASRLREI.